The 7 T cell receptor beta chains below were found in one sample sequenced in a study of graft-versus-host responses after intestinal transplantation. Profiling relied on immunoSEQ multiplex PCR, and the TCRdb table lists in-frame clones only, not all of them. The data show about 110,000 clones, about 91% seen once. No antigen is known for these receptors. Sequenced material: unstimulated CD4+ T cells sorted from spleen or lymph node cells, taken before transplant. These receptor sequences come from a human donor who was the organ donor for an intestinal transplant.

This chain connects TRBV5-5 to TRBJ2-3; a weak D match, TRBD1 (5 bases). Germline CDR1 reads SGHKS; CDR2 reads YYEKEE (reference sequence). The CDR3 runs to 14 residues. The V gene lost 1 base and the J gene lost 2 bases, with 8 bases spanning the gap. The CDR3 region is CASSLSRDTDTQYF. The DNA for the CDR3 is TGTGCCAGCAGCTTGTCCAGGGACACAGATACGCAGTATTTT. Drawing the rest from reference TRBV5-5 and TRBJ2-3, the complete variable domain is DAGVTQSPTHLIKTRGQQVTLRCSPISGHKSVSWYQQVLGQGPQFIFQYYEKEERGRGNFPDRFSARQFPNYSSELNVNALLLGDSALYLCASSLSRDTDTQYFGPGTRLTVL.

The V and J genes are TRBV6-5 and TRBJ1-5; TRBD1 aligns across 8 bases. The CDR3 runs 13 residues. J gave up 9 bases and V 6 bases, and 7 bases lay outside the gene matches. Germline V CDR1 and CDR2: MNHEY, SVGAGI. The chain's CDR3 is CASSPQGDRPQHF. The CDR3 DNA reads TGTGCCAGCAGCCCACAGGGGGATCGGCCCCAGCATTTT.

This rearrangement joins TRBV5-1 to TRBJ2-5; 7 nucleotides align to TRBD2. The V gene's germline CDR1 is SGHRS and CDR2 YFSETQ. V gave up 5 bases and J gave up 5 bases; unmatched junction bases: 9. The CDR3 consists of 14 residues. The CDR3 DNA follows: TGCGCCAGCAGGCCCCGGACTAGAGACGAGACCCAGTACTTC. This codes for CASRPRTRDETQYF.

The V call is TRBV19, the J call TRBJ2-3; D is perhaps TRBD2 (6 bases). The CDR3 runs to 13 residues. Germline values: CDR1 LNHDA, CDR2 SQIVND (reference sequence). The germline V and J ends were trimmed by 3 bases and 4 bases, with 8 bases remaining between them. CDR3 residues: CASSIREADTQYF. As DNA, the CDR3 is TGTGCCAGTAGTATCAGGGAGGCAGATACGCAGTATTTT.

The chain carries TRBV7-2 and TRBJ1-1, with a weak D call TRBD1 (6 bases). CDR1 SGHTA and CDR2 FQGNSA come from the germline V gene. This CDR3 has 13 amino acids. The germline V and J ends were trimmed by 5 bases and 5 bases, with 12 bases remaining between them. Written as DNA, the CDR3 is TGTGCCAGCAGCGTGACAGGCTATACTGAAGCTTTCTTT. This sequence encodes CASSVTGYTEAFF.

The gene calls are TRBV5-1 and TRBJ1-3; possible D gene TRBD1, 5 bases. V was shortened by 2 bases and J by 0 bases, with 9 bases between the two germline ends. This CDR3 is built from 15 residues. Germline CDR1 reads SGHRS; CDR2 reads YFSETQ. The CDR3 nucleotides are TGCGCCAGCAGCTTAGAGGGGACCTCTGGAAACACCATATATTTT. Its translation is CASSLEGTSGNTIYF. The full variable domain, completed using reference TRBV5-1 and TRBJ1-3, is KAGVTQTPRYLIKTRGQQVTLSCSPISGHRSVSWYQQTPGQGLQFLFEYFSETQRNKGNFPGRFSGRQFSNSRSEMNVSTLELGDSALYLCASSLEGTSGNTIYFGEGSWLTVV.

V gene TRBV7-9 combines with J gene TRBJ1-2; 10 bases line up with TRBD1. Germline trimming cut 4 bases from V and 8 bases from J; bases unmatched to any gene: 7. The CDR3 spans 14 residues. Germline V gene lookup returns CDR1 SEHNR and CDR2 FQNEAQ (reference sequence). The CDR3 DNA is TGTGCCAGCAGCTCTCGGACAGGGGGAGTCGGCTACACCTTC. The encoded protein is CASSSRTGGVGYTF.